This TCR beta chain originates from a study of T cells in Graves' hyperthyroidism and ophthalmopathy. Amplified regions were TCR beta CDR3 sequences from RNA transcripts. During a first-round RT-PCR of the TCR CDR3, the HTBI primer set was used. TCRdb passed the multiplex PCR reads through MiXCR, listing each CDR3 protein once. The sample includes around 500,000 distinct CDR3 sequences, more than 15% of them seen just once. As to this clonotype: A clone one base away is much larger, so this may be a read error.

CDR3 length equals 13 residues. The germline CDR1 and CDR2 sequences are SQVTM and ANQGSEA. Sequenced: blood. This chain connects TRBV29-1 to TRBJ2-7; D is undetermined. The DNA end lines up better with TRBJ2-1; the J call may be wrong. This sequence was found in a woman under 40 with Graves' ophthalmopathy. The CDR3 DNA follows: TGCAGCGTTACAATCGGTAGCTCCTACGAGCAGTTCTTC. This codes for CSVTIGSSYEQFF.